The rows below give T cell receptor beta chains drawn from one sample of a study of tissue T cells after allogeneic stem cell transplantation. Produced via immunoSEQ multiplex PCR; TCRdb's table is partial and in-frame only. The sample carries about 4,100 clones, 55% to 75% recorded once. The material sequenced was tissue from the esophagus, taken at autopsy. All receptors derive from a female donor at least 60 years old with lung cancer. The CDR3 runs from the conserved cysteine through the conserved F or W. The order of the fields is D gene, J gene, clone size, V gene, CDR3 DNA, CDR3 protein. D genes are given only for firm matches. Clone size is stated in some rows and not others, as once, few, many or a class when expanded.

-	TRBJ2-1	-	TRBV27	TGTGCCAGCAGTGAGGTAAGGGACTCCTACAATGAGCAGTTCTTC	CASSEVRDSYNEQFF
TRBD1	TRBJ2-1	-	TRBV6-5	TGTGCCAGCGACCGGGACAGGGGGGACAATGAGCAGTTCTTC	CASDRDRGDNEQFF
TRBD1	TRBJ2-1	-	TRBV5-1	TGCGCCAGCAGCCCGATGACAGGGGGGTCCTACAATGAGCAGTTCTTC	CASSPMTGGSYNEQFF
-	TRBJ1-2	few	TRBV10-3	TGTGCCATCAGTGAGTCGAGACAGGCATTACACTATGGCTACACCTTC	CAISESRQALHYGYTF
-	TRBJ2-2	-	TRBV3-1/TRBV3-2	TGTGCCAGCAGCCAAGATCCCGTGGGGGCGGGAGCGAACACCGGGGAGCTGTTTTTT	CASSQDPVGAGANTGELFF
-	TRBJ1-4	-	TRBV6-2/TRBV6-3	TGTGCCAGCAGTTACTTCGGACAGATTGGCGAAAAACTGTTTTTT	CASSYFGQIGEKLFF
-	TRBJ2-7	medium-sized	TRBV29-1	TGCAGCGTTGAAGACCCCGAAGGGGTCTACGAGCAGTACTTC	CSVEDPEGVYEQYF
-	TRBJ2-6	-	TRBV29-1	TGCAGCACAGGCCCCCCCGTAGGCTACTCTGGGGCCAACGTCCTGACTTTC	CSTGPPVGYSGANVLTF
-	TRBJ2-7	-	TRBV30	TGTGCCTGGAGGAAACTAGTACACGAGCAGTACTTC	CAWRKLVHEQYF
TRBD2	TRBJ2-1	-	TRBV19	TGTGCCAGTAGTAAACCCCCCCCAGCGGGGTACAATGAGCAGTTCTTC	CASSKPPPAGYNEQFF
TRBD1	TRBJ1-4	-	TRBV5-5	TGTGCCAGCAGCCAACCGGGACAGGGGGACGAAAAACTGTTTTTT	CASSQPGQGDEKLFF
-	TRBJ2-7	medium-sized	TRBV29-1	TGCAGCGTTGAAGGGGGGGGGACAGGCACCTACGAGCAGTACTTC	CSVEGGGTGTYEQYF
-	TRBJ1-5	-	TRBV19	TGTGCCGGAGGCTGGGGCAATCAGCCCCAGCATTTT	CAGGWGNQPQHF
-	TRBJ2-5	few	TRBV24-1	TGTGCCACCGAGAAGGGGGGGGAACAAGAGACCCAGTACTTC	CATEKGGEQETQYF
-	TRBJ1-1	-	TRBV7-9	TGTGCCAGCAGCCCCGCGTCTGGGGGAACTGAAGCTTTCTTT	CASSPASGGTEAFF
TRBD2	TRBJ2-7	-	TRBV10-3	TGTGCCATCAGTGGGGGACTAGCGGGAGAATCAGACGAGCAGTACTTC	CAISGGLAGESDEQYF
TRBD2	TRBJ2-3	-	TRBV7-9	TGTGCCAGCAGCTTGGTAAGCGGGGAAGATACGCAGTATTTT	CASSLVSGEDTQYF
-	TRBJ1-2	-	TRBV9	TGTGCCAGCAGCAACCGGGACACAAACTATGGCTACACCTTC	CASSNRDTNYGYTF
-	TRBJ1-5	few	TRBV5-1	TGCGCCATAACGGGGGGTACGGCCTATCAGCCCCAGCATTTT	CAITGGTAYQPQHF
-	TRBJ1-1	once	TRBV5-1	TGCGCCAGCAAAGGGGACACTGAAGCTTTCTTT	CASKGDTEAFF
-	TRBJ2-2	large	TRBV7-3	TGTGCCAGCAGCTTAAACCGCGCTGGGAAGGGGCCCGGGGAGCTGTTTTTT	CASSLNRAGKGPGELFF
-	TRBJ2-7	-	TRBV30	TGTGCCTGGAGTTTACCTACCGAGCAGTACTTC	CAWSLPTEQYF
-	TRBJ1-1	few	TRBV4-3	TGCGCCAGCAGCCAAGGGGGGTTGACTGAAGCTTTCTTT	CASSQGGLTEAFF
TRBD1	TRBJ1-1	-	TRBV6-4	TGTGCCAGCAGAATGACAGGGGACACTGAAGCTTTCTTT	CASRMTGDTEAFF
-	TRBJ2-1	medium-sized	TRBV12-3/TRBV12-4	TGTGCCAGCAGCTCCCTGGGCAATGAGCAGTTCTTC	CASSSLGNEQFF
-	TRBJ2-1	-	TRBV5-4	TGTGCCAGCAGTGGGGAGAGTAATGAGCAGTTCTTC	CASSGESNEQFF
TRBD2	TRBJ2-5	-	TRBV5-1	TGCGCCAGCAGCCACCCAGGACTAGCGGGGGGAGAGACCCAGTACTTC	CASSHPGLAGGETQYF
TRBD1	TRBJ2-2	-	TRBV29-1	TGCAGCGTTGATGGGGCCACACAGGGGTTAAACACCGGGGAGCTGTTTTTT	CSVDGATQGLNTGELFF
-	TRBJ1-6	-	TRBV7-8	TGTGCCAGCAGCTTAGAGTATGGCAGTGGGGGATATTCACCCCTCCACTTT	CASSLEYGSGGYSPLHF
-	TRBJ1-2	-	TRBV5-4	TGTGCCAGCAGCTTCCACGGTACTAACTATGGCTACACCTTC	CASSFHGTNYGYTF
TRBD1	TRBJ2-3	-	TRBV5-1	TGCGCCAGCAGCATGGGACAGCTTGGCGCAGATACGCAGTATTTT	CASSMGQLGADTQYF
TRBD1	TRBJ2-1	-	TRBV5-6	TGTGCCAGCAGCAGGAAGGGACAGTGGAATGAGCAGTTCTTC	CASSRKGQWNEQFF
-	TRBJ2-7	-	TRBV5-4	TGTGCCAGCAGCCGTCTAGGGTCCCCCTACGAGCAGTACTTC	CASSRLGSPYEQYF
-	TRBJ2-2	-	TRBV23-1	TGCGCCAGCAGTCATCCAAGGCGGAATACCGGGGAGCTGTTTTTT	CASSHPRRNTGELFF
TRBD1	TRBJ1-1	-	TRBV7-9	TGTGCCAGCAGCCACCAACGAGGGGGCCTAAGCCCAGCTTTCTTT	CASSHQRGGLSPAFF
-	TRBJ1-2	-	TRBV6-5	TGTGCCACCCCTCCCGGGACGGGGTTCTATGGCTACACCTTC	CATPPGTGFYGYTF
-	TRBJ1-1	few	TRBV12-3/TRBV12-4	TGTGCCAGCAGTTGGGTTCACACTGAAGCTTTCTTT	CASSWVHTEAFF
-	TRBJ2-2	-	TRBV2	TGTGCCAGCAAGGCAGGGCTTCGCACCGGGGAGCTGTTTTTT	CASKAGLRTGELFF
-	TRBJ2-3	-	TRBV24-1	TGTGCCACCAGTGAAATCGGTCGGGGGCGGGCAGATACGCAGTATTTT	CATSEIGRGRADTQYF
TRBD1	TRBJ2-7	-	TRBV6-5	TGTGCCAGCAGTAACCAAGACAGGGGCCGCCACGAGCAGTACTTC	CASSNQDRGRHEQYF
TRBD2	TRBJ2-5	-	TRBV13	TGTGCCAGCAGCTCCCCTTCTAGCGGGGGATTTCAAGAGACCCAGTACTTC	CASSSPSSGGFQETQYF
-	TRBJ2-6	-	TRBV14	TGTGCCAGCAGCCAAATGGGAGCTGGGGCCAACGTCCTGACTTTC	CASSQMGAGANVLTF
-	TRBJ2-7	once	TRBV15	TGTGCCACCAGCAGAGGGGCAGGGCGATACGAGCAGTACTTC	CATSRGAGRYEQYF
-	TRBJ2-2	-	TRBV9	TGTGCCAGCAGCCCAACTAAGGGAAGTGGCACCGGGGAGCTGTTTTTT	CASSPTKGSGTGELFF
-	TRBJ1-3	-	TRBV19	TGTGCCAGTAGTATAGGGGACACTCGAACTGGAAACACCATATATTTT	CASSIGDTRTGNTIYF
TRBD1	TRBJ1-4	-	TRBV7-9	TGTGCCAGCAGCCCCCAGGGGGCCAAGGAAAAACTGTTTTTT	CASSPQGAKEKLFF
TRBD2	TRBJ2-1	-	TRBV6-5	TGTGCCAGCAGACTACTAGCGGGAGGTTCCGGGGAGCAGTTCTTC	CASRLLAGGSGEQFF
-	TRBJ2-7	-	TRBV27	TGTGCCAGCAGTTTACGTGCGGTCCACGAGCAGTACTTC	CASSLRAVHEQYF
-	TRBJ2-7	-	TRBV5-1	TGCGCCAGCAGTGATATGGGCTTCTACGAGCAGTACTTC	CASSDMGFYEQYF
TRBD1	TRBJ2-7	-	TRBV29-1	TGCAGCGTTTTATCCAGGACAGGGGAAAGCGAGCAGTACTTC	CSVLSRTGESEQYF
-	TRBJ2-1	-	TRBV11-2	TGTGCCAGCAGCTTAGCTTTTTTTGAGCAGTTCTTC	CASSLAFFEQFF
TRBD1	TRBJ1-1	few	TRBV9	TGTGCCAGCAGCGTAGCTACTCATCAGGGGGGTGGAGGTGAAGCTTTCTTT	CASSVATHQGGGGEAFF
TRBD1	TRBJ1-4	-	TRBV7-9	TGTGCCAGCACCAACAGGGGGCGCGTTGAAAAACTGTTTTTT	CASTNRGRVEKLFF